These T cell receptor beta chains were read from a single sample in a study of blood T cell repertoires in COVID-19. This table comes from immunoSEQ multiplex PCR, and its TCRdb copy is limited to in-frame clones, with some not included. The profile shows approximately 100,000 clones, more than 80% of them singletons. Material: peripheral blood. These receptor sequences come from a human donor in a cohort sampled during active COVID-19. Both conserved end residues are part of each CDR3. Each record gives: CDR3 DNA, CDR3 protein, J gene, V gene, D gene, clone size. A D gene is named only where the DNA matches it firmly. Size is stated for part of the rows, as once, few or many counts, or as a class when the clone is expanded.

CDR3nt: TGCGCCAGCAGCCAAACAGGGGGTCAAGAGACCCAGTACTTC; CDR3aa: CASSQTGGQETQYF; j_gene: TRBJ2-5; v_gene: TRBV4-1; d_gene: TRBD1; abundance: NA
CDR3nt: TGTGCCAGCAGTTTAGAGGGCAGGTACTATGGCTACACCTTC; CDR3aa: CASSLEGRYYGYTF; j_gene: TRBJ1-2; v_gene: TRBV28; d_gene: NA; abundance: NA
CDR3nt: TGTGCCTGGAGTTTACAGGGCTACGAGCAGTACTTC; CDR3aa: CAWSLQGYEQYF; j_gene: TRBJ2-7; v_gene: TRBV30; d_gene: NA; abundance: NA
CDR3nt: TGTGCCAGCAGCCGGGACAGGGACACTGAAGCTTTCTTT; CDR3aa: CASSRDRDTEAFF; j_gene: TRBJ1-1; v_gene: TRBV5-4; d_gene: TRBD1; abundance: NA
CDR3nt: TGCGCCAGCAGCCCCACTAGCGGGGGGGCGGATACGCAGTATTTT; CDR3aa: CASSPTSGGADTQYF; j_gene: TRBJ2-3; v_gene: TRBV4-3; d_gene: TRBD2; abundance: NA
CDR3nt: TGCGCCAGCAGCTTGGTGCGGGGGGGAGACTCTTATTCACCCCTCCACTTT; CDR3aa: CASSLVRGGDSYSPLHF; j_gene: TRBJ1-6; v_gene: TRBV5-1; d_gene: NA; abundance: NA
CDR3nt: TGCGCCAGCAGCCCACAACGCCGCCGACAGGGAACAGATACGCAGTATTTT; CDR3aa: CASSPQRRRQGTDTQYF; j_gene: TRBJ2-3; v_gene: TRBV5-1; d_gene: TRBD1; abundance: once
CDR3nt: TGTGCCAGTAGCACGACAGGGGTAGGATCCACGCCCCAGCATTTT; CDR3aa: CASSTTGVGSTPQHF; j_gene: TRBJ1-5; v_gene: TRBV19; d_gene: TRBD1; abundance: NA
CDR3nt: TGTGCCAGCAGCTACTCCGGGACATTTCGAACTAATGAAAAACTGTTTTTT; CDR3aa: CASSYSGTFRTNEKLFF; j_gene: TRBJ1-4; v_gene: TRBV9; d_gene: NA; abundance: NA
CDR3nt: TGTGCCACCAGTGGTCTAGCCGGCAATGAGCAGTTCTTC; CDR3aa: CATSGLAGNEQFF; j_gene: TRBJ2-1; v_gene: TRBV24-1; d_gene: NA; abundance: NA
CDR3nt: TGCGCCAGCAGCCATGGGACAGGGAACAGATATGGCTACACCTTC; CDR3aa: CASSHGTGNRYGYTF; j_gene: TRBJ1-2; v_gene: TRBV4-1; d_gene: TRBD1; abundance: NA
CDR3nt: TGTGCCAGCAGCCAAGTCGGCAGGGCCAACACTGAAGCTTTCTTT; CDR3aa: CASSQVGRANTEAFF; j_gene: TRBJ1-1; v_gene: TRBV3-1/TRBV3-2; d_gene: NA; abundance: once
CDR3nt: TGTGCCTGGAACCCGACACCGAACACTGAAGCTTTCTTT; CDR3aa: CAWNPTPNTEAFF; j_gene: TRBJ1-1; v_gene: TRBV30; d_gene: NA; abundance: once
CDR3nt: TGTGCCAGCACACGGGGGGTATCCTACGAGCAGTACTTC; CDR3aa: CASTRGVSYEQYF; j_gene: TRBJ2-7; v_gene: TRBV6-6; d_gene: TRBD2; abundance: NA
CDR3nt: TGTGCCAGCACCGTAACAGGGGGCCGTTCGCGTGAGCAGTACTTC; CDR3aa: CASTVTGGRSREQYF; j_gene: TRBJ2-7; v_gene: TRBV7-2; d_gene: TRBD1; abundance: NA
CDR3nt: TGTGCCAGCAGCTTACCCAATCCCATTCTAGCGGGGTATAACGATGAGCAGTTCTTC; CDR3aa: CASSLPNPILAGYNDEQFF; j_gene: TRBJ2-1; v_gene: TRBV7-8; d_gene: TRBD2; abundance: once
CDR3nt: TGTGCCAGCAGTGGGACAGCTAACTATGGCTACACCTTC; CDR3aa: CASSGTANYGYTF; j_gene: TRBJ1-2; v_gene: TRBV2; d_gene: NA; abundance: once
CDR3nt: TGTGCCAGCAGGGAACAGGCGGTGGACGAGCAGTACTTC; CDR3aa: CASREQAVDEQYF; j_gene: TRBJ2-7; v_gene: TRBV7-2; d_gene: NA; abundance: NA
CDR3nt: TGTGCCAGCAGCCCACGGGGGGAATTAAGGCAGCCCCAGCATTTT; CDR3aa: CASSPRGELRQPQHF; j_gene: TRBJ1-5; v_gene: TRBV6-6; d_gene: NA; abundance: NA
CDR3nt: TGTGCCAGCGGCGCTAGCGGGGGCGCCCGGTTCAATGAGCAGTTCTTC; CDR3aa: CASGASGGARFNEQFF; j_gene: TRBJ2-1; v_gene: TRBV2; d_gene: TRBD2; abundance: NA
CDR3nt: TGCGCCAGCAGCTTGGAAGCGGGCCGTCAGAAGAACTATGGCTACACCTTC; CDR3aa: CASSLEAGRQKNYGYTF; j_gene: TRBJ1-2; v_gene: TRBV5-1; d_gene: NA; abundance: NA
CDR3nt: TGCGCCAGCACACGGACTAGCGGGGGGGCCTTCCCGGGCACAGATACGCAGTATTTT; CDR3aa: CASTRTSGGAFPGTDTQYF; j_gene: TRBJ2-3; v_gene: TRBV5-1; d_gene: TRBD2; abundance: NA
CDR3nt: TGTGCCAGTAGTATCTATAGGCGGTCTGAAGCTTTCTTT; CDR3aa: CASSIYRRSEAFF; j_gene: TRBJ1-1; v_gene: TRBV19; d_gene: NA; abundance: NA
CDR3nt: TGTGCCAGCAGTCGACGTGGGACACAGATAAACAATGAGCAGTTCTTC; CDR3aa: CASSRRGTQINNEQFF; j_gene: TRBJ2-1; v_gene: TRBV6-6; d_gene: NA; abundance: NA
CDR3nt: TGTGCCAGTACCCACCTGGGGGCAGGGGATAAAAACATTCAGTACTTC; CDR3aa: CASTHLGAGDKNIQYF; j_gene: TRBJ2-4; v_gene: TRBV19; d_gene: NA; abundance: NA
CDR3nt: TGTGCCAGTAGTCCCCAGGGACTAGCGGGGATGGAGACCCAGTACTTC; CDR3aa: CASSPQGLAGMETQYF; j_gene: TRBJ2-5; v_gene: TRBV19; d_gene: TRBD2; abundance: NA
CDR3nt: TGTGCCAGCAGCCCCGGACAGGTCTGGTCACCCCTCCACTTT; CDR3aa: CASSPGQVWSPLHF; j_gene: TRBJ1-6; v_gene: TRBV2; d_gene: TRBD1; abundance: NA
CDR3nt: TGTGCCAGCAGTGAGCGGGGGCAGGGAAACACCATATATTTT; CDR3aa: CASSERGQGNTIYF; j_gene: TRBJ1-3; v_gene: TRBV6-1; d_gene: NA; abundance: NA
CDR3nt: TGCGCCAGCAGTGAGTTGGGGGGACGACAAGAGACCCAGTACTTC; CDR3aa: CASSELGGRQETQYF; j_gene: TRBJ2-5; v_gene: TRBV10-2; d_gene: NA; abundance: NA
CDR3nt: TGCGCCAGCAGCTTGGGACACGGCTCCTACGAGCAGTACTTC; CDR3aa: CASSLGHGSYEQYF; j_gene: TRBJ2-7; v_gene: TRBV5-1; d_gene: NA; abundance: once
CDR3nt: TGTGCCAGCAGTGGTAATAGCAATCAGCCCCAGCATTTT; CDR3aa: CASSGNSNQPQHF; j_gene: TRBJ1-5; v_gene: TRBV2; d_gene: NA; abundance: NA